This TCR beta chain emerged from a study of T cells in Graves' hyperthyroidism and ophthalmopathy. Researchers took RNA transcripts and amplified the TCR beta CDR3 regions from them. A set of HTBI primers served as the primers for a first-round RT-PCR of the TCR CDR3. From the multiplex PCR reads, TCRdb called clonotypes with MiXCR, one entry per CDR3 protein. Of hundreds of thousands of distinct CDR3 sequences listed, roughly 15% are singletons. The CDR3 sequence is 18 residues long. Trimming took 4 bases from V and 1 from J; bases not matched to a gene: 15. Germline CDR1 and CDR2: SGHDT and YYEEEE. To note about this clonotype: The antigen is undetermined.

General study findings and limits: From stable hyperthyroidism, ophthalmopathy was separated by a 13 V-J model. In blood, most of the thyroid clonotypes expanded above 0.001 were also present.

Exclusion of patients followed from uncontrolled infection, other autoimmune disease, pregnancy or lactation. Diagnosis relied on clinical symptoms, serum thyroxine and TRAb, thyroid ultrasound and orbital computed tomography. This clonotype was obtained from a man between 18 and 29 years old with Graves' ophthalmopathy. Material: blood. V and J are TRBV5-6 and TRBJ2-5; TRBD2 agrees at 8 bases. CDR3 sequence reads: CASSGRAGGAETQETQYF. CDR3 nucleotide sequence: TGTGCCAGCAGCGGGCGGGCGGGGGGAGCAGAGACCCAAGAGACCCAGTACTTC.